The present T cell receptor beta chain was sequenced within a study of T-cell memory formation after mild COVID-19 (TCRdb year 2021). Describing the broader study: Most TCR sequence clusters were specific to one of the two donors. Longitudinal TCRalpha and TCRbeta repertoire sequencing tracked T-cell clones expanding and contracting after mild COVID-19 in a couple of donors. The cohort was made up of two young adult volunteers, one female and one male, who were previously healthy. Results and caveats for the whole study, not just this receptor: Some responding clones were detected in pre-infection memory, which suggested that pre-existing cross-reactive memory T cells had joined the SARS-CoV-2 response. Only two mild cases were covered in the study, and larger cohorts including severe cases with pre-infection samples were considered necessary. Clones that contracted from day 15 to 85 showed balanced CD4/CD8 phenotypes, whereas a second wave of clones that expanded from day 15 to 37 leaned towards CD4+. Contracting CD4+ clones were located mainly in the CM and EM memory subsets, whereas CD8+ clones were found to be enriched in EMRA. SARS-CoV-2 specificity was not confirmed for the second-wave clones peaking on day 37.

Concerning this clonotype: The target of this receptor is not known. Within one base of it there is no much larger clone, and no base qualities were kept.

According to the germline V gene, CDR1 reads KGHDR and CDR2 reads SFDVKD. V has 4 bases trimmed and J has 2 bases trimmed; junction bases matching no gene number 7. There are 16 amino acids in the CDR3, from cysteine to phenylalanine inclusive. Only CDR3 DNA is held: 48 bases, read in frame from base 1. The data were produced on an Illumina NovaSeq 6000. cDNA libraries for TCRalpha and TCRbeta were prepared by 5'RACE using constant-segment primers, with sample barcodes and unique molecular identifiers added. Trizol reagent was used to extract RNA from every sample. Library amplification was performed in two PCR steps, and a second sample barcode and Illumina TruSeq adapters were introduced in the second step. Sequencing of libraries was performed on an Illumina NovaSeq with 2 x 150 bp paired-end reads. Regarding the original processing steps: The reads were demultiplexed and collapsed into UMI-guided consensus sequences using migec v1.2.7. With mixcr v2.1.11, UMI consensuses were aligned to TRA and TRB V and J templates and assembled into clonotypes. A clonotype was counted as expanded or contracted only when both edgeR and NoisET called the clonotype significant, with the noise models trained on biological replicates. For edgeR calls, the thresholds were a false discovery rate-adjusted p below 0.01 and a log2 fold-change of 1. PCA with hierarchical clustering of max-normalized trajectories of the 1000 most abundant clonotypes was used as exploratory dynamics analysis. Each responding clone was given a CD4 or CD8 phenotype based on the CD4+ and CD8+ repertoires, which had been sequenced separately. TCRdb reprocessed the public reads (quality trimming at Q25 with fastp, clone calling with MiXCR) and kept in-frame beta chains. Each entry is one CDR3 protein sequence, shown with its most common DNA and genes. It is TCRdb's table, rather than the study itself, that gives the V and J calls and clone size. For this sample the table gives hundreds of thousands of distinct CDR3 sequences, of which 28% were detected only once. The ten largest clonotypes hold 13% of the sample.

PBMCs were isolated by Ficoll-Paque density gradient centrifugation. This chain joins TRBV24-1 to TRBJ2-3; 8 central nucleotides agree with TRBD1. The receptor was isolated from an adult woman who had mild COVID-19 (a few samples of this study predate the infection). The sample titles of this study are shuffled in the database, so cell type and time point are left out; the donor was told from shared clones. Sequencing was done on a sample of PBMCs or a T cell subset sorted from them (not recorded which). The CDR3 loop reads CATSDPTGDNTDTQYF. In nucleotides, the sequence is TGTGCCACCAGTGACCCGACAGGGGACAACACAGATACGCAGTATTTT.